These 14 T cell receptor beta chains were all obtained from the same sample, sequenced in a study of blood T cell repertoires in COVID-19. Profiled with immunoSEQ multiplex PCR; TCRdb holds only in-frame clones, not every one. The table has around 250,000 clones, around 86% seen once; the top ten hold about 7.6%. Source material: peripheral blood. The receptors originated from a woman in her 70s with active or convalescent COVID-19.

The CDR3 loop is CASSSPAGERTDTQYF. The CDR3 DNA is TGTGCCAGCAGCTCCCCAGCGGGGGAGCGCACAGATACGCAGTATTTT. The J gene is TRBJ2-3, the V gene TRBV7-9; 8 nucleotides align to TRBD2. CDR3 length: 16 residues. Germline V gene data show CDR1 as SEHNR and CDR2 as FQNEAQ (reference sequence). Trimming cost V 4 bases and J 1 base; bases outside gene matches: 7.

The chain employs TRBV6-5 and TRBJ2-6, with unresolved D. This CDR3 contains 16 residues. CDR1 and CDR2 from the germline V gene are MNHEY and SVGAGI. V lost 0 bases and J lost 5, with 11 bases in between. CDR3 in amino acids: CASSYSLLPRANVLTF. CDR3 in DNA: TGTGCCAGCAGTTACTCGCTGCTACCTAGGGCCAACGTCCTGACTTTC.

The chain recombines TRBV5-1 with TRBJ1-1; D not certain. The CDR3 runs to 14 residues. Looked up from germline, CDR1 is SGHRS and CDR2 is YFSETQ. V lost 7 bases and J 1 base, leaving 14 bases between the germline ends. CDR3 sequence: CASGNPPGNTEAFF. In DNA form, the CDR3 reads TGCGCCAGCGGCAACCCCCCGGGGAACACTGAAGCTTTCTTT.

The chain is built from TRBV6-1 and TRBJ2-7; no definite D call. The CDR3 covers 14 residues. With 0 bases removed from V and 3 bases from J, the gap between germline ends came to 9 bases. In germline, CDR1 is MNHNS, CDR2 SASEGT. The CDR3 reads CASSEAGRSYEQYF. Written as DNA, the CDR3 is TGTGCCAGCAGTGAAGCAGGCCGGAGCTACGAGCAGTACTTC.

Only one count was recorded for this clone. J is TRBJ1-1 and V is TRBV15; 9 bases line up with TRBD1. The CDR3 contains 17 residues. Germline CDR1 is LNHNV and CDR2 is YYDKDF (reference sequence). V trimming: 0 bases; J trimming: 0 bases; junction bases outside the gene matches: 5. CDR3 sequence reads: CATSREEGTGMNTEAFF. The CDR3, as DNA: TGTGCCACCAGCAGAGAAGAAGGGACAGGGATGAACACTGAAGCTTTCTTT.

V and J are TRBV19 and TRBJ2-4; D uncertain. The CDR3 runs to 15 residues. CDR1 is LNHDA and CDR2 is SQIVND in the germline V gene (reference sequence). V was pared by 6 bases and J by 3 bases, with 15 bases between. For the CDR3, the DNA is TGTGCCAGTAGCCCGACGACATTCGACAAAAACATTCAGTACTTC. This gives the protein CASSPTTFDKNIQYF.

The chain combines TRBV6-5 with TRBJ1-1; D gene unclear. Germline V lookup: CDR1 MNHEY, CDR2 SVGAGI. V was cut by 10 bases and J by 1 base, with 19 bases left in between. This CDR3 spans 15 amino acids. The CDR3 nucleotides are TGTGCCACCCTCTCACCTGGACTTTCGAACACTGAAGCTTTCTTT. It specifies CATLSPGLSNTEAFF.

The chain joins TRBV24-1 to TRBJ2-1; tentatively, D is TRBD2 (5 bases). V lost 2 bases and J 5 bases, leaving 9 bases between the germline ends. This CDR3 region has 14 residues. The germline V gene has CDR1 KGHDR and CDR2 SFDVKD. The CDR3 coding sequence is TGTGCCACCAGTGATTCGGGGTTCCACAATGAGCAGTTCTTC. Amino acid sequence: CATSDSGFHNEQFF.

The chain couples TRBV9 to TRBJ1-2, with 7 bases lining up with TRBD1. CDR3 length equals 15 residues. Germline trimming cut 1 base from V and 4 bases from J; bases unmatched to any gene: 7. From germline, CDR1 is SGDLS and CDR2 YYNGEE. The CDR3 reads CASSVTQDRPYGYTF. The DNA for the CDR3 is TGTGCCAGCAGCGTAACCCAGGACAGGCCCTATGGCTACACCTTC.

The chain has TRBV19 and TRBJ1-5, with 7 bases identical to TRBD1. CDR3 length equals 14 residues. V lost 4 bases to trimming and J lost 4 bases; unmatched junction nucleotides: 4. Germline V lookup: CDR1 LNHDA, CDR2 SQIVND (reference sequence). Here the CDR3 reads CASSSTGANQPQHF. Written as DNA, the CDR3 is TGTGCCAGTAGTAGTACAGGGGCGAATCAGCCCCAGCATTTT.

V is TRBV6-9 and J is TRBJ2-3, with D uncertain. CDR3 length equals 13 residues. Trimming removed 11 bases from V and 5 bases from J, with 17 bases in between. CDR1 and CDR2 from the germline V gene are MNHGY and SVAAGI. CDR3: CACSCSPGDTQYF. CDR3 DNA sequence: TGTGCCTGTAGCTGCTCCCCCGGAGATACGCAGTATTTT.

The rearrangement joins TRBV5-1 to TRBJ1-2; 7 positions agree with TRBD1. The CDR3 length is 15 residues. With 2 bases clipped from V and 0 bases from J, the junction kept 4 bases outside the gene matches. CDR1 SGHRS and CDR2 YFSETQ come from the germline V gene. In DNA form, the CDR3 reads TGCGCCAGCAGCTTACAGGGGCTTTCTAACTATGGCTACACCTTC. Protein: CASSLQGLSNYGYTF.

Turning to this clone: Its ends do not fully match the called genes, so a read error is possible. Other DNA sequences from this sample encode an identical CDR3 as well. The chain couples TRBV18 to TRBJ1-2, with unresolved D. CDR3 length equals 13 residues. The germline gives CDR1 KGHSH, CDR2 LQKENI. The CDR3, as DNA: TGTGCCAGCTCGCCACGAACGGGAGATGGCTACACCTTC. Residues: CASSPRTGDGYTF. Full variable domain (remainder filled in from reference TRBV18 and TRBJ1-2): NAGVMQNPRHLVRRRGQEARLRCSPMKGHSHVYWYRQLPEEGLKFMVYLQKENIIDESGMPKERFSAEFPKEGPSILRIQQVVRGDSAAYFCASSPRTGDGYTFGSGTRLTVV.

This chain connects TRBV4-3 to TRBJ1-5, with unresolved D. V dropped 0 bases and J dropped 5 bases, with 14 bases sitting between them. CDR3 length: 16 amino acids. The germline CDR1 and CDR2 sequences are LGHNA and YSLEER. CDR3 coding DNA: TGCGCCAGCAGCCAAGAGGTGCAAGGCGGGGATCAGCCCCAGCATTTT. Amino acid sequence: CASSQEVQGGDQPQHF.